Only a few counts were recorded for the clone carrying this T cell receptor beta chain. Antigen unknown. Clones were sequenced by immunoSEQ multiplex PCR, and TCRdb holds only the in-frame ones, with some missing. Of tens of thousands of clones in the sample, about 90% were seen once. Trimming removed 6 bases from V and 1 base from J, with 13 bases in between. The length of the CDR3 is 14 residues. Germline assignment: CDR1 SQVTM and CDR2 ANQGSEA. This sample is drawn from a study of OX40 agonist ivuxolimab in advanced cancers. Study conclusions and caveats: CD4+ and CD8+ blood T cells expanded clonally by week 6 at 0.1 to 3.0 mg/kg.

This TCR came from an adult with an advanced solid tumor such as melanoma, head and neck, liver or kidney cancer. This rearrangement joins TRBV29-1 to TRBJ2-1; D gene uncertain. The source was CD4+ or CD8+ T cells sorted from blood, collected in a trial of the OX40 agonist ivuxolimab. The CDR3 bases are TGCAGCGTCTCCTTTGCCTCATCCTACAATGAGCAGTTCTTC. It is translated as CSVSFASSYNEQFF.